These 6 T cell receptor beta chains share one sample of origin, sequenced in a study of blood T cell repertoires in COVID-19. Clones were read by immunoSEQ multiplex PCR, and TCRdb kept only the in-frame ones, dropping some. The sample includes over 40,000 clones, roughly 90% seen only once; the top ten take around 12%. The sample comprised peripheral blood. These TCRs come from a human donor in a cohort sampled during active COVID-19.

CDR3 nucleotides: TGCGCCAGCAGTGAGCAACAGGGAAATCAGCCCCAGCATTTT. Protein sequence: CASSEQQGNQPQHF. V usage is TRBV10-2 and J usage is TRBJ1-5; weak D call: TRBD1 (6 bases). The CDR3 spans 14 residues. Germline V gene data show CDR1 as WSHSY and CDR2 as SAAADI. Trimming pared 2 bases from V and 4 bases from J, leaving 9 bases between.

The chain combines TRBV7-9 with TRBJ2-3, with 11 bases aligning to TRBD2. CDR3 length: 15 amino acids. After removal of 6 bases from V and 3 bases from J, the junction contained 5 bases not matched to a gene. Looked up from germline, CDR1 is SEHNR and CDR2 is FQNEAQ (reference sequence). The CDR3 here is CASSRLAGLTDTQYF. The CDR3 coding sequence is TGTGCCAGCAGTCGACTAGCGGGGTTGACAGATACGCAGTATTTT.

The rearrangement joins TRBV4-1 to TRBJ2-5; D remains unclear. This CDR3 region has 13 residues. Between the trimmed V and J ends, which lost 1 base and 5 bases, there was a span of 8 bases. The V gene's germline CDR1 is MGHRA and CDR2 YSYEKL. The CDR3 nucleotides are TGCGCCAGCAGCCAAGTCCCTATTGAGACCCAGTACTTC. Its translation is CASSQVPIETQYF.

CDR3 loop: CASTRTGNYGYTF. The CDR3 region has the DNA TGTGCCAGCACCAGGACAGGGAACTATGGCTACACCTTC. The V gene is TRBV7-9, the J gene TRBJ1-2; 8 bases agree with TRBD1. The CDR3 runs 13 residues. Per germline, CDR1 SEHNR and CDR2 FQNEAQ (reference sequence). V shed 7 bases, J shed 2 bases, and the junction held 3 bases outside the gene matches. Drawing the rest from reference TRBV7-9 and TRBJ1-2, the complete variable domain is DTGVSQNPRHKITKRGQNVTFRCDPISEHNRLYWYRQTLGQGPEFLTYFQNEAQLEKSRLLSDRFSAERPKGSFSTLEIQRTEQGDSAMYLCASTRTGNYGYTFGSGTRLTVV.

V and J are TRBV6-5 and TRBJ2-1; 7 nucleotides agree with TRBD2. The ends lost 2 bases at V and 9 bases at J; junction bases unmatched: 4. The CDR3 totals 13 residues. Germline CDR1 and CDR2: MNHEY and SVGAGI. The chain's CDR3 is CASSYLGRGEQFF. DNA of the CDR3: TGTGCCAGCAGTTACCTTGGGAGGGGTGAGCAGTTCTTC.

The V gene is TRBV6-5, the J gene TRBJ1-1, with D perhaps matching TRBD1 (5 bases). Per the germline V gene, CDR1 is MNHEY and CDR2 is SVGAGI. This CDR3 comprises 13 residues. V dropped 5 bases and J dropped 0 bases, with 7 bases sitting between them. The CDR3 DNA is TGTGCCAGCAGTACACAGGTGAACACTGAAGCTTTCTTT. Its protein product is CASSTQVNTEAFF.